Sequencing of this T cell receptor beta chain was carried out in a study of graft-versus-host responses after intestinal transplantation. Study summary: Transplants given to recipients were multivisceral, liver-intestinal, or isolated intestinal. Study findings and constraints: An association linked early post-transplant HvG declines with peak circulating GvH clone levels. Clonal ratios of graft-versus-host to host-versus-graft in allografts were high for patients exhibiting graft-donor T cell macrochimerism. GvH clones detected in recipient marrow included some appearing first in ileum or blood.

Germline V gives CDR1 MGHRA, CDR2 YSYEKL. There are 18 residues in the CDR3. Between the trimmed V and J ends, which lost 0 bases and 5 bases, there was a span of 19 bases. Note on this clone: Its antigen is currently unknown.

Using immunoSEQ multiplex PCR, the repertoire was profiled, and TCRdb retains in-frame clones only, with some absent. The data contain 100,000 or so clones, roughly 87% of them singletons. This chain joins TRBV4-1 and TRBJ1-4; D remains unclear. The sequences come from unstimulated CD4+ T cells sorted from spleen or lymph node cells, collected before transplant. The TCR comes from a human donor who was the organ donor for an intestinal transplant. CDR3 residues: CASSQEVNSAISNEKLFF. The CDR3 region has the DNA TGCGCCAGCAGCCAAGAAGTGAACAGTGCAATCTCAAATGAAAAACTGTTTTTT.